A single sample is the source of the 6 T cell receptor beta chains below, sequenced in a study of T cells in localized non-small cell lung cancer. The table came from immunoSEQ multiplex PCR; TCRdb's copy has only in-frame clones and leaves some out. Among 40,000 or so clones listed, 70% to 80% were seen once. Specimen: PBMCs, collected before any cancer treatment. These receptors originate from a woman between 35 and 75 years old with stage II squamous cell lung carcinoma.

This clone was detected once. V usage is TRBV10-3 and J usage is TRBJ2-5; the D gene is possibly TRBD2 (5 bases). CDR3 length equals 14 residues. Germline CDR1 reads ENHRY; CDR2 reads SYGVKD. Trimming pared 11 bases from V and 5 bases from J, leaving 21 bases between. CDR3 DNA sequence: TGTGCCGCCACTTTAACTAGGGAAGGTGAGACCCAGTACTTC. This codes for CAATLTREGETQYF.

The count of this clone is one. The chain carries TRBV28 and TRBJ2-3; tentatively, D is TRBD2 (5 bases). The CDR3 is 13 amino acids. V lost 6 bases, J lost 0 bases, and 7 bases lay in between. The germline V gene has CDR1 MDHEN and CDR2 SYDVKM. CDR3 DNA sequence: TGTGCCAGCAGGGAGGCTAGCACAGATACGCAGTATTTT. Translated, it gives CASREASTDTQYF.

The V gene is TRBV5-1, the J gene TRBJ1-2; 8 bases map to TRBD1. This CDR3 comprises 13 residues. CDR1 and CDR2 (germline): SGHRS, YFSETQ. Trimming at V came to 3 bases and at J to 6 bases, leaving 4 bases not matched to a gene. The CDR3 region has the DNA TGCGCCAGCAGCTCGACAGGGGAAGATGGCTACACCTTC. It is translated as CASSSTGEDGYTF.

As DNA, the CDR3 is TGTGCCAGCAGCTGGACAGGGGGCATGACAGATACGCAGTATTTT. It specifies CASSWTGGMTDTQYF. V and J are TRBV7-8 and TRBJ2-3, with 11 bases identical to TRBD1. With V trimmed by 4 bases and J by 3 bases, 3 bases remained unmatched. Germline CDR1 reads SGHVS; CDR2 reads FQNEAQ. The CDR3 is made up of 15 amino acids. The entire variable domain, with the rest obtained from reference TRBV7-8 and TRBJ2-3, is as follows: GAGVSQSPRYKVAKRGQDVALRCDPISGHVSLFWYQQALGQGPEFLTYFQNEAQLDKSGLPSDRFFAERPEGSVSTLKIQRTQQEDSAVYLCASSWTGGMTDTQYFGPGTRLTVL.

The rearrangement links TRBV6-1 to TRBJ2-7; D ambiguous. The CDR3 is 14 residues long. The V and J ends lost 2 bases and 5 bases respectively, with 13 bases between them. Germline loops: CDR1 MNHNS, CDR2 SASEGT. CDR3 in amino acids: CASSEYGGDDEQYV. DNA for the CDR3: TGTGCCAGCAGTGAATATGGTGGCGACGACGAGCAGTACGTC.

The V and J genes are TRBV27 and TRBJ2-1, with no clear D. CDR3 size: 14 residues. The germline gives CDR1 MNHEY, CDR2 SMNVEV (reference sequence). Trimming removed 6 bases from V and 6 bases from J, with 15 bases in between. This chain's CDR3 is CASSPTRHGNEQFF. CDR3 DNA sequence: TGTGCCAGCAGCCCGACACGACATGGCAATGAGCAGTTCTTC.